The clone carrying this T cell receptor (beta chain) was picked up many times. Antigen: not known. Trimming took 7 bases from V and 6 from J; bases not matched to a gene: 17. In germline, CDR1 is SEHNR, CDR2 FQNEAQ (reference sequence). This CDR3 is 17 amino acids long. Noted treatment: skin biopsy from PPD injection site in Mantoux-positive individual. A UMI-containing oligonucleotide was joined by 3' ligation to the TCR cDNA template. Amplification of ligated cDNA took four PCR rounds with SP2 and nested alpha and beta constant primers. One entry per CDR3 protein, called by TCRdb with MiXCR from the UMI-ligation and nested PCR reads. This sample has around 31,000 distinct CDR3 sequences, with approximately 6.7% found just once. The data originate from a study of naive and memory T cell subsets. Study conclusions and caveats: More TCRs at tuberculin sites were read as hypersensitivity T cell infiltration.

The input for sequencing was skin, taken from a tuberculin skin test site. The chain links TRBV7-9 to TRBJ2-3, with 9 nucleotides matching TRBD2. This TCR was sampled from an adult in good health. The CDR3 DNA follows: TGTGCCAGCACCCCATGGGGCCAGCGGGGGGCGAAGGATACGCAGTATTTT. Translating it yields CASTPWGQRGAKDTQYF. Full variable domain (rest looked up from reference TRBV7-9 and TRBJ2-3): DTGVSQNPRHKITKRGQNVTFRCDPISEHNRLYWYRQTLGQGPEFLTYFQNEAQLEKSRLLSDRFSAERPKGSFSTLEIQRTEQGDSAMYLCASTPWGQRGAKDTQYFGPGTRLTVL.